These T cell receptor beta chains were read from a single sample in a study of human T cells and chemical hapten exposure. TCRdb reanalysed the RACE reads using MiXCR and keeps one entry per CDR3 protein. The sample holds roughly 150,000 distinct CDR3 sequences; about 10% are singletons and the top ten take less than 1.5%. The specimen was whole blood, collected in connection with sensitization to the hapten diphenylcyclopropenone (DPC). Receptors were obtained from a woman in her fifties or sixties with alopecia areata. Some clones in this sample may be carry-over from other donors' samples. The CDR3 runs from the conserved cysteine through the conserved F or W. D genes are given only for firm matches. For some rows the clone size is stated as once, few or many, or as a class when expanded; others skip it.

TRBV5-7	NA	TRBJ1-5	many	CASSPPRGRGGQPQHF	TGTGCCAGCAGCCCTCCGAGGGGCAGGGGTGGTCAGCCCCAGCATTTT
TRBV5-6	TRBD2	TRBJ2-7	many	CASSLNGRATYEQYF	TGTGCCAGCAGCTTGAACGGGAGGGCCACCTACGAGCAGTACTTC
TRBV3-1	TRBD2	TRBJ2-7	few	CASSRSGTSYEQYF	TGTGCCAGCAGCCGTAGCGGGACCTCCTACGAGCAGTACTTC
TRBV7-9	NA	TRBJ2-7	few	CASTAGLYEQYF	TGTGCCAGCACTGCGGGATTGTACGAGCAGTACTTC
TRBV7-6	TRBD2	TRBJ2-7	few	CASSLTGLAGVGYEQYF	TGTGCCAGCAGCCTTACAGGACTAGCGGGAGTCGGGTACGAGCAGTACTTC
TRBV29-1	NA	TRBJ1-1	few	CSVEDGRDNTEAFF	TGCAGCGTTGAAGACGGGAGAGATAACACTGAAGCTTTCTTT
TRBV10-2	TRBD2	TRBJ2-5	NA	CASSEASGGQETQYF	TGCGCCAGCAGTGAGGCTAGCGGGGGCCAAGAGACCCAGTACTTC
TRBV2	NA	TRBJ2-1	few	CASSGDTYNEQFF	TGTGCCAGCAGTGGGGACACCTACAATGAGCAGTTCTTC
TRBV9	TRBD2	TRBJ2-4	few	CASSAGGASGLAKNIQYF	TGTGCCAGCAGCGCGGGGGGAGCTAGCGGGTTAGCCAAAAACATTCAGTACTTC
TRBV20-1	TRBD1	TRBJ1-3	NA	CSAATGGRGNTIYF	TGCAGTGCTGCTACAGGGGGACGGGGAAACACCATATATTTT
TRBV6-1	TRBD2	TRBJ2-7	few	CASSDWGGRAEQYF	TGTGCCAGCAGTGACTGGGGCGGGAGGGCCGAGCAGTACTTC
TRBV20-1	TRBD2	TRBJ2-7	NA	CSADGTSGLTYEQYF	TGCAGTGCTGACGGGACTAGCGGGTTAACCTACGAGCAGTACTTC
TRBV18	NA	TRBJ2-2	NA	CASSPPTQVQGTGELFF	TGTGCCAGCTCACCACCAACACAAGTACAGGGAACCGGGGAGCTGTTTTTT
TRBV30	NA	TRBJ1-1	few	CAWSQEKKEAFF	TGTGCCTGGAGCCAAGAAAAAAAGGAAGCTTTCTTT
TRBV20-1	TRBD2	TRBJ2-5	few	CSATFSTSGNQETQYF	TGCAGTGCTACCTTCTCGACTAGCGGGAACCAAGAGACCCAGTACTTC
TRBV15	NA	TRBJ1-2	many	CATSDPPGRDGYTF	TGTGCCACCAGCGATCCCCCAGGGAGGGATGGCTACACCTTC
TRBV5-6	NA	TRBJ1-5	many	CASSLGQGNNQPQHF	TGTGCCAGCAGCTTGGGCCAGGGGAACAATCAGCCCCAGCATTTT
TRBV5-1	NA	TRBJ2-7	NA	CASSFRVDRDEQYF	TGCGCCAGCAGCTTCAGGGTGGACAGAGACGAGCAGTACTTC
TRBV6-2/TRBV6-3	TRBD1	TRBJ2-1	NA	CASSLTGVGSNEQFF	TGTGCCAGCAGTCTCACAGGGGTGGGTTCCAATGAGCAGTTCTTC
TRBV28	NA	TRBJ2-1	NA	CASHGDVSYNEQFF	TGTGCCAGCCATGGGGATGTCTCCTACAATGAGCAGTTCTTC
TRBV5-5	TRBD2	TRBJ2-1	NA	CASRMASGRSHLSYNEQFF	TGTGCCAGCAGGATGGCTAGCGGGAGGTCCCACCTCTCCTACAATGAGCAGTTCTTC
TRBV7-3	TRBD2	TRBJ2-1	NA	CASSLTSGTYNEQSF	TGTGCCAGCAGCCTGACTAGCGGGACCTACAATGAGCAGTCCTTC
TRBV29-1	NA	TRBJ2-7	NA	CSVEDWGLLGYEQYF	TGCAGCGTTGAAGATTGGGGGCTTCTTGGGTACGAGCAGTACTTC
TRBV7-2	NA	TRBJ2-3	few	CASSSDLHTDTQYF	TGTGCCAGCAGCTCGGATCTTCACACAGATACGCAGTATTTT
TRBV7-9	NA	TRBJ2-1	many	CASSLAAGGNEQFF	TGTGCCAGCAGTTTAGCGGCCGGGGGCAATGAGCAGTTCTTC
TRBV29-1	TRBD1	TRBJ2-7	few	CSVEGTGGYEQYF	TGCAGCGTTGAAGGGACAGGGGGCTACGAGCAGTACTTC
TRBV4-1	TRBD1	TRBJ1-4	NA	CASSLDRGQATNEKLFF	TGCGCCAGCAGCCTCGACAGGGGGCAAGCAACTAATGAAAAACTGTTTTTT
TRBV30	TRBD1	TRBJ1-1	few	CAWSSNRGGTEAFF	TGTGCCTGGAGTAGTAACAGGGGAGGGACTGAAGCTTTCTTT
TRBV10-1	NA	TRBJ2-7	many	CASSGGLVGRQYF	TGCGCCAGCAGCGGAGGACTGGTTGGGAGGCAGTACTTC
TRBV5-1	TRBD2	TRBJ2-1	NA	CASSPTPSGGDQFF	TGCGCCAGCAGCCCTACTCCTAGCGGGGGGGATCAGTTCTTC
TRBV6-1	NA	TRBJ2-5	NA	CASSVSPTGRETQYF	TGTGCCAGCAGTGTTTCCCCGACTGGGCGGGAGACCCAGTACTTC
TRBV20-1	NA	TRBJ1-1	many	CSARGTGNTEAFF	TGCAGTGCTAGGGGAACAGGGAACACTGAAGCTTTCTTT
TRBV30	NA	TRBJ1-1	NA	CAWWAGRGTEAFF	TGTGCCTGGTGGGCGGGAAGGGGCACTGAAGCTTTCTTT
TRBV24-1	NA	TRBJ2-3	many	CATSEGRTAKQYF	TGTGCCACCAGTGAGGGAAGAACAGCGAAGCAGTATTTT
TRBV11-1	NA	TRBJ2-7	many	CASSLTDITYEQYF	TGTGCCAGCAGCTTAACCGACATCACCTACGAGCAGTACTTC
TRBV12-3/TRBV12-4	TRBD2	TRBJ2-1	NA	CASSGTSGRARDEQFF	TGTGCCAGCAGCGGGACTAGCGGGAGGGCAAGGGATGAGCAGTTCTTC
TRBV24-1	TRBD1	TRBJ1-1	NA	CATSQRDRAQAFF	TGTGCCACCAGCCAAAGGGACAGGGCGCAAGCTTTCTTT
TRBV7-2	NA	TRBJ2-5	NA	CASSPSWGDHNRETQYF	TGTGCCAGCAGTCCTTCCTGGGGGGACCATAATCGGGAGACCCAGTACTTC
TRBV7-8	NA	TRBJ2-7	many	CASSLDPGSYEQYF	TGTGCCAGCAGCTTAGATCCGGGTTCCTACGAGCAGTACTTC
TRBV12-3/TRBV12-4	NA	TRBJ1-2	many	CASSLAGYGYTF	TGTGCCAGCAGTTTGGCCGGCTATGGCTACACCTTC
TRBV29-1	NA	TRBJ1-1	few	CSVADSQAFF	TGCAGCGTTGCTGACAGTCAAGCTTTCTTT